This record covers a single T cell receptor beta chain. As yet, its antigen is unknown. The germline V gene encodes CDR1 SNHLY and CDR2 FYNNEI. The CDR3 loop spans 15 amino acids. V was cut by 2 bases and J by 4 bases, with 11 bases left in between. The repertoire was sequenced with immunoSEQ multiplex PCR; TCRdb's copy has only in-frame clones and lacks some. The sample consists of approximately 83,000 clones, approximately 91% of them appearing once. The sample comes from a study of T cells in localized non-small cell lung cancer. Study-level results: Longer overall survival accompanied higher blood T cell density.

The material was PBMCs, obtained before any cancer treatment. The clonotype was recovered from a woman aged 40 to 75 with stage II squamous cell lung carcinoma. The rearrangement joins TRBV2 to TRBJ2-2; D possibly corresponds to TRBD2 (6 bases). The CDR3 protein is CASSERGWGTGELFF. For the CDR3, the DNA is TGTGCCAGCAGTGAACGGGGGTGGGGCACCGGGGAGCTGTTTTTT.